This T cell receptor (beta chain) was sequenced for a study of OX40 agonist ivuxolimab in advanced cancers. Turning to the study itself: With ivuxolimab, an agonistic anti-OX40 (CD134) antibody, patients were treated. Previous treatment with anti-PD-1, anti-PD-L1 or anti-CTLA-4 therapy was allowed; under 50% had received some.

Study-level results: Some of the lowest clonal expansion was seen in partial responders at 0.1-3.0 mg/kg.

As concerns this clone: Its antigen remains unknown.

Data came from immunoSEQ multiplex PCR; TCRdb stores just in-frame clones and leaves some out. The sample lists more than 9,000 clones; roughly two thirds were seen once. With 3 bases removed from V and 5 bases from J, the gap between germline ends came to 8 bases. In germline, CDR1 is MDHEN, CDR2 SYDVKM. The CDR3 contains 13 residues. The sample consisted of CD4+ or CD8+ T cells sorted from blood, taken in a trial of the OX40 agonist ivuxolimab. The rearrangement links TRBV28 to TRBJ2-1; D is unresolved. The sequence came from an adult with an advanced solid tumor such as melanoma, head and neck, liver or kidney cancer. The CDR3 here is CASSLGGHNEQFF. The CDR3 DNA sequence: TGTGCCAGCAGTTTGGGCGGCCACAATGAGCAGTTCTTC. Looking up the rest from reference TRBV28 and TRBJ2-1 gives the full variable domain: DVKVTQSSRYLVKRTGEKVFLECVQDMDHENMFWYRQDPGLGLRLIYFSYDVKMKEKGDIPEGYSVSREKKERFSLILESASTNQTSMYLCASSLGGHNEQFFGPGTRLTVL.